This T cell receptor (beta chain) was sequenced for a study of identical twins. General observations from the study: Zero-insertion analyses might be partly confounded by invariant T cells like MAIT and iNKT. Excess sharing between twins was weaker in beta out-of-frame sequences.

TCRdb redid the calling of the 5' RACE reads with MiXCR, one entry per CDR3 protein. Here the sample spans 1.5 million or so distinct CDR3 sequences, under 35% being singletons. V lost 3 bases, J lost 1 base, and 11 bases lay in between. CDR1 is SGHRS, CDR2 YFSETQ, per germline. There are 15 residues in the CDR3. This clonotype turned up a few times. Antigen: not known. Sample: cord blood. This receptor was taken from a newborn girl in good health. V gene TRBV5-1 combines with J gene TRBJ2-1, with D perhaps TRBD2 (5 bases). The CDR3 protein is CASSWTPESYNEQFF. CDR3 sequence (DNA): TGCGCCAGCAGCTGGACTCCGGAATCCTACAATGAGCAGTTCTTC.